A single sample is the source of the 14 T cell receptor beta chains below, sequenced in a study of blood T cell repertoires in COVID-19. Produced via immunoSEQ multiplex PCR; TCRdb's table is partial and in-frame only. The table records around 140,000 clones, roughly 86% of them present only once. Sequenced: peripheral blood. All receptors derive from a human donor with acute or convalescent COVID-19. The donor label of this sample is uncertain.

The chain links TRBV6-2 or TRBV6-3 to TRBJ1-1; 8 nucleotides line up with TRBD1. CDR1 is MNHEY, CDR2 SVGEGT, per germline. The CDR3 has 16 residues. After removal of 6 bases from V and 1 base from J, the junction contained 10 bases not matched to a gene. CDR3: CASSPDRAPRNTEAFF. The CDR3 nucleotides read TGTGCCAGCAGCCCGGACAGGGCTCCCAGGAACACTGAAGCTTTCTTT.

This clone occurred once. The chain joins TRBV18 to TRBJ2-7, with 9 bases fitting TRBD1. The CDR3 contains 16 residues. J gave up 0 bases and V 3 bases, and 6 bases lay outside the gene matches. The germline gives CDR1 KGHSH, CDR2 LQKENI. CDR3 loop: CASSPLDRGTSYEQYF. CDR3 DNA sequence: TGTGCCAGCTCACCCCTTGACAGGGGGACCTCCTACGAGCAGTACTTC.

The gene calls are TRBV5-1 and TRBJ2-7, with D possibly being TRBD1 (6 bases). Trimming took off 4 bases at V and 7 bases at J, with 21 bases between the two ends. The CDR3 is 15 residues long. CDR1 is SGHRS, CDR2 YFSETQ, per germline. The CDR3 is CASSLQTGYQGEQYF. DNA of the CDR3: TGCGCCAGCAGCCTACAAACAGGGTACCAGGGGGAGCAGTACTTC.

CDR3 nucleotide sequence: TGCGCCAGCAGCATCTTCCGACAGGGCGGGGAGGAGACCCAGTACTTC. This encodes CASSIFRQGGEETQYF. This rearrangement joins TRBV5-1 to TRBJ2-5; D is possibly TRBD1 (7 bases). The CDR3 runs to 16 residues. Trimming left V 4 bases short and J 5 bases short, with 21 bases between. The germline CDR1 and CDR2 sequences are SGHRS and YFSETQ.

The chain links TRBV11-2 to TRBJ1-2, with D tentatively TRBD1 (6 bases). The CDR3 is made up of 15 amino acids. The V and J ends lost 6 bases and 8 bases respectively, with 22 bases between them. Germline assignment: CDR1 SGHAT and CDR2 FQNNGV. This chain's CDR3 is CASRYTLTQGQGYTF. The CDR3 DNA reads TGTGCCAGCAGGTACACTTTGACCCAGGGGCAAGGCTACACCTTC.

The V and J genes are TRBV7-9 and TRBJ1-2, with TRBD1 matching over 8 bases. CDR1 is SEHNR and CDR2 is FQNEAQ in the germline V gene (reference sequence). This CDR3 contains 12 residues. J gave up 7 bases and V 5 bases, and 3 bases lay outside the gene matches. The CDR3 sequence is CASSTDRAGYTF. CDR3 bases: TGTGCCAGCAGCACGGACAGGGCTGGCTACACCTTC. The full variable domain, in which reference TRBV7-9 and TRBJ1-2 provide the parts outside the CDR3, is DTGVSQNPRHKITKRGQNVTFRCDPISEHNRLYWYRQTLGQGPEFLTYFQNEAQLEKSRLLSDRFSAERPKGSFSTLEIQRTEQGDSAMYLCASSTDRAGYTFGSGTRLTVV.

The V call is TRBV19, the J call TRBJ2-1, with 9 bases fitting TRBD1. The germline V gene encodes CDR1 LNHDA and CDR2 SQIVND (reference sequence). Trimming at V came to 8 bases and at J to 4 bases, leaving 9 bases not matched to a gene. The CDR3 has 15 residues. CDR3 in DNA: TGTGCCAGTCAGACCGGGACAGGGATATACAATGAGCAGTTCTTC. This sequence encodes CASQTGTGIYNEQFF.

This clone was counted between two and nine times. The rearrangement joins TRBV6-6 to TRBJ2-1; 7 bases line up with TRBD1. Germline V gene lookup returns CDR1 MNHNY and CDR2 SVGAGI (reference sequence). The junction had 3 bases not matched to a gene; V was cut back by 7 bases and J by 0 bases. The length of the CDR3 is 14 residues. CDR3 nucleotide sequence: TGTGCCAGCAAAAGGGGGCTCTCCTACAATGAGCAGTTCTTC. Translation gives CASKRGLSYNEQFF.

The V gene is TRBV5-1, the J gene TRBJ1-1, with 9 bases aligning to TRBD1. Germline V gives CDR1 SGHRS, CDR2 YFSETQ. CDR3 length equals 15 residues. With V trimmed by 4 bases and J by 2 bases, 6 bases remained unmatched. CDR3: CASSPTQGANTEAFF. CDR3 DNA sequence: TGCGCCAGCAGCCCCACACAGGGGGCAAACACTGAAGCTTTCTTT. The complete variable domain, with remaining parts taken from reference TRBV5-1 and TRBJ1-1, reads KAGVTQTPRYLIKTRGQQVTLSCSPISGHRSVSWYQQTPGQGLQFLFEYFSETQRNKGNFPGRFSGRQFSNSRSEMNVSTLELGDSALYLCASSPTQGANTEAFFGQGTRLTVV.

CDR3 protein: CASRPGTDNEQFF. The CDR3 DNA reads TGTGCCAGCAGACCCGGGACAGACAATGAGCAGTTCTTC. This sequence joins TRBV6-5 and TRBJ2-1; 7 bases are shared with TRBD1. The CDR3 length is 13 residues. Per the germline V gene, CDR1 is MNHEY and CDR2 is SVGAGI. Trimming at V came to 6 bases and at J to 5 bases, leaving 4 bases not matched to a gene.

The chain employs TRBV6-1 and TRBJ2-5; maybe TRBD1 (5 bases). The CDR3 contains 17 residues. V was trimmed by 0 bases and J by 3 bases, leaving 17 bases between them. Germline V CDR1 and CDR2: MNHNS, SASEGT. The CDR3: CASSEAGVRRDKETQYF. The DNA for the CDR3 is TGTGCCAGCAGTGAAGCTGGCGTACGCAGGGATAAAGAGACCCAGTACTTC.

The chain is built from TRBV2 and TRBJ2-4; D is ambiguous. Trimming pared 1 base from V and 1 base from J, leaving 5 bases between. CDR1 is SNHLY and CDR2 is FYNNEI in the germline V gene. CDR3 length: 14 amino acids. Written as DNA, the CDR3 is TGTGCCAGCAGTGAAGGAGGTGCCAAAAACATTCAGTACTTC. This sequence encodes CASSEGGAKNIQYF. The full variable domain, its missing parts supplied by reference TRBV2 and TRBJ2-4, is EPEVTQTPSHQVTQMGQEVILRCVPISNHLYFYWYRQILGQKVEFLVSFYNNEISEKSEIFDDQFSVERPDGSNFTLKIRSTKLEDSAMYFCASSEGGAKNIQYFGAGTRLSVL.

This clone has more than one count but fewer than ten. The rearrangement joins TRBV27 to TRBJ1-6; D is perhaps TRBD1 (5 bases). Germline-derived CDR1 and CDR2 are MNHEY and SMNVEV (reference sequence). The CDR3 loop spans 17 amino acids. V lost 4 bases to trimming and J lost 8 bases, with 21 bases between them. Here the CDR3 reads CASSSRQTPLGYSPLHF. The CDR3 DNA reads TGTGCCAGCAGTTCCCGACAGACCCCTCTGGGCTATTCACCCCTCCACTTT.

The V and J genes are TRBV10-3 and TRBJ1-1; no definite D call. The CDR3 covers 14 residues. Germline assignment: CDR1 ENHRY and CDR2 SYGVKD. Trimming left V 5 bases short and J 1 base short, with 11 bases between. The CDR3 coding sequence is TGTGCCATCAGTCACGGGTCTTCGAACACTGAAGCTTTCTTT. Its translation: CAISHGSSNTEAFF.